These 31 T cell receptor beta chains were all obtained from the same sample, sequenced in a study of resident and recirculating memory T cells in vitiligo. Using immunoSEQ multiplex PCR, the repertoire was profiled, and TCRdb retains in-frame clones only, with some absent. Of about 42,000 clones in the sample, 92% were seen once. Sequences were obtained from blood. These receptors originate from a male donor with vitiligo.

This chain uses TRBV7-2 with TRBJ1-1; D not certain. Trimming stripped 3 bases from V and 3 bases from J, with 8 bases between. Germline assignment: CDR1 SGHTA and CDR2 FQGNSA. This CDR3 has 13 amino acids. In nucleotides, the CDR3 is TGTGCCAGCAGCTTGGAGGGAGACACTGAAGCTTTCTTT. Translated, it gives CASSLEGDTEAFF.

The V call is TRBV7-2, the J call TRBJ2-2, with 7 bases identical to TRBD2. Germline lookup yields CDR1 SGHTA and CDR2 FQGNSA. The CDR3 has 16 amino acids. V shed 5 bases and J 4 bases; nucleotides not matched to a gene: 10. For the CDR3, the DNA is TGTGCCAGCAGCCCCCAGACTAGCTTGTCCACCGGGGAGCTGTTTTTT. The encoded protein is CASSPQTSLSTGELFF.

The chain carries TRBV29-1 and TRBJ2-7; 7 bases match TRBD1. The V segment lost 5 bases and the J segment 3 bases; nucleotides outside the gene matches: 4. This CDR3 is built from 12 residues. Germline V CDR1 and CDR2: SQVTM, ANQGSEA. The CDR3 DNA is TGCAGCGTTTGGACAGGAGGCTACGAGCAGTACTTC. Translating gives CSVWTGGYEQYF.

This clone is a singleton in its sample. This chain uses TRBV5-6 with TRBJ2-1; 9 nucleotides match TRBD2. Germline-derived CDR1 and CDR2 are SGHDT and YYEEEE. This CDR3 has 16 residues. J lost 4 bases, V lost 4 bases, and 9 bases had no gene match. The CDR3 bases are TGTGCCAGCAGCACCAAGCGGGGGGACTTGTACAATGAGCAGTTCTTC. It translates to CASSTKRGDLYNEQFF. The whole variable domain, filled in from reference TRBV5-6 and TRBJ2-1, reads DAGVTQSPTHLIKTRGQQVTLRCSPKSGHDTVSWYQQALGQGPQFIFQYYEEEERQRGNFPDRFSGHQFPNYSSELNVNALLLGDSALYLCASSTKRGDLYNEQFFGPGTRLTVL.

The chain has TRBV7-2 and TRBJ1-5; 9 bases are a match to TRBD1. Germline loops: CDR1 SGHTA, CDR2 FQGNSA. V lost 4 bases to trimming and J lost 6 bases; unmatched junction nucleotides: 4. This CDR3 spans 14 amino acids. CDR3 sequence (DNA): TGTGCCAGCAGCTCCGGGACAGGGTTTCAGCCCCAGCATTTT. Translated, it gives CASSSGTGFQPQHF.

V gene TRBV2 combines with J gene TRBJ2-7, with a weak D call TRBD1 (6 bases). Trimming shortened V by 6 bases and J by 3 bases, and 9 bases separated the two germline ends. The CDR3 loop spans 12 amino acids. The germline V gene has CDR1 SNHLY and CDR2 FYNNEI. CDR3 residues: CASRGDIYEQYF. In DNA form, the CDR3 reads TGTGCCAGCAGGGGGGACATCTACGAGCAGTACTTC.

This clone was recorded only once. CDR3 DNA sequence: TGTGCCAGCAGCGTAGTGAGCGGCTCCTACGAGCAGTACTTC. Translated: CASSVVSGSYEQYF. The V gene is TRBV9, the J gene TRBJ2-7; possibly TRBD2 for D (5 bases). The V end was cut by 0 bases, the J end by 0 bases, with 7 bases between. The CDR3 consists of 14 residues. Germline CDR1 SGDLS, CDR2 YYNGEE.

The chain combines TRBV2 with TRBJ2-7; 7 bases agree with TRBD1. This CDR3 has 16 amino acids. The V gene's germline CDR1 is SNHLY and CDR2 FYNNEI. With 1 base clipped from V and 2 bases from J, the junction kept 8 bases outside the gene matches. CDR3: CASSEEIIGTAYEQYF. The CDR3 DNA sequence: TGTGCCAGCAGTGAAGAAATAATTGGGACAGCCTACGAGCAGTACTTC.

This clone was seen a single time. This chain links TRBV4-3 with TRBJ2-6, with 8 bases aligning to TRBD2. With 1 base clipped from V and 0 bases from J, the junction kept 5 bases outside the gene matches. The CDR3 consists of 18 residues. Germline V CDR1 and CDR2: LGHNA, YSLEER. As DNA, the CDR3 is TGCGCCAGCAGCCAAGGGGCGGGGGGACTCTCTGGGGCCAACGTCCTGACTTTC. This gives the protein CASSQGAGGLSGANVLTF.

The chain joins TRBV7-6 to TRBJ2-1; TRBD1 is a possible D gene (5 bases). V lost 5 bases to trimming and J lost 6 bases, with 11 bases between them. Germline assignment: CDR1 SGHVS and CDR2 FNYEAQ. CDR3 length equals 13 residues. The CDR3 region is CASSQGAPNEQFF. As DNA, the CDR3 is TGTGCCAGCAGCCAAGGGGCCCCCAATGAGCAGTTCTTC. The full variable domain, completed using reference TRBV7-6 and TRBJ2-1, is GAGVSQSPRYKVTKRGQDVALRCDPISGHVSLYWYRQALGQGPEFLTYFNYEAQQDKSGLPNDRFSAERPEGSISTLTIQRTEQRDSAMYRCASSQGAPNEQFFGPGTRLTVL.

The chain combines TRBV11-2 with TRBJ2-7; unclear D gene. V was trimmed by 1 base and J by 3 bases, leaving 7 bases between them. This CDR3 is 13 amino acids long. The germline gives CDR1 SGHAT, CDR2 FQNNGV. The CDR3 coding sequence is TGTGCCAGCAGCTTAGCGGTCGACTACGAGCAGTACTTC. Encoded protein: CASSLAVDYEQYF.

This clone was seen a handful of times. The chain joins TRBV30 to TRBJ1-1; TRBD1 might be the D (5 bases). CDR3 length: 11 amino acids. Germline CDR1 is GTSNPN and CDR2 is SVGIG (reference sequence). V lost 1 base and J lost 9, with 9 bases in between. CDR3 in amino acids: CAWSEAGKAFF. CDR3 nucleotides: TGTGCCTGGAGTGAGGCAGGGAAAGCTTTCTTT.

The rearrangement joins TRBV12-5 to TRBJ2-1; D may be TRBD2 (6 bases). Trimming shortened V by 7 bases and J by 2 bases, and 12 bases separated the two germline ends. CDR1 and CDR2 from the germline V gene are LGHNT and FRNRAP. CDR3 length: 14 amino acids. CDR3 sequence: CASARGGTYNEQFF. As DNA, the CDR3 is TGTGCTAGTGCACGAGGAGGGACCTACAATGAGCAGTTCTTC.

In nucleotides, the CDR3 is TGTGCCAGCAGCCAACCCCTCCTTGGGCAGGGCATCTATGGCTACACCTTC. Its protein is CASSQPLLGQGIYGYTF. V is TRBV16 and J is TRBJ1-2, with D possibly matching TRBD1 (5 bases). This CDR3 is built from 17 residues. V dropped 2 bases and J dropped 4 bases, with 20 bases sitting between them. CDR1 and CDR2 (germline): KGHSY, FQNENV.

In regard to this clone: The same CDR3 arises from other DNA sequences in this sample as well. This CDR3 is CASSYGGQPYGYTF. The CDR3 DNA reads as TGTGCCAGCAGTTATGGGGGACAGCCCTATGGCTACACCTTC. The V gene is TRBV6-5, the J gene TRBJ1-2; 7 nucleotides line up with TRBD1. CDR1 and CDR2 from the germline V gene are MNHEY and SVGAGI. Trimming cost V 3 bases and J 4 bases; bases outside gene matches: 5. The length of the CDR3 is 14 residues.

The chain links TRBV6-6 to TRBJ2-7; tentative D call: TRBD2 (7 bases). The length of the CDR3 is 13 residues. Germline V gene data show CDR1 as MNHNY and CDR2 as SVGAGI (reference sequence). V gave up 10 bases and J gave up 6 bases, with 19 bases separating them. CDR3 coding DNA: TGTGCCATTATGCAAGGGGGGGGAACCGAGCAGTACTTC. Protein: CAIMQGGGTEQYF.

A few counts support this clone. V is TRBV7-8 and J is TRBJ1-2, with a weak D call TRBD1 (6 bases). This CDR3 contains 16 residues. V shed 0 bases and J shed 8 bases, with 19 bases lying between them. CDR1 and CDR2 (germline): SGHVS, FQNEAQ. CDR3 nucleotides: TGTGCCAGCAGCTTAGCACCACAGGGAAAGTTAGGCGGCTACACCTTC. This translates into CASSLAPQGKLGGYTF.

CDR3 DNA: TGTGCCAGCAGTCATAACAGGGGGAATGAGCAGTTCTTC. Encoded protein: CASSHNRGNEQFF. The genes are TRBV11-3 and TRBJ2-1; 8 nucleotides match TRBD1. This CDR3 region has 13 residues. The V gene end was trimmed by 6 bases and the J gene end by 7 bases; junction bases not matched to a gene: 5. The germline V gene has CDR1 SGHNT and CDR2 YENEEA. Together with reference TRBV11-3 and TRBJ2-1, the CDR3 gives the full variable domain: EAGVVQSPRYKIIEKKQPVAFWCNPISGHNTLYWYLQNLGQGPELLIRYENEEAVDDSQLPKDRFSAERLKGVDSTLKIQPAELGDSAVYLCASSHNRGNEQFFGPGTRLTVL.

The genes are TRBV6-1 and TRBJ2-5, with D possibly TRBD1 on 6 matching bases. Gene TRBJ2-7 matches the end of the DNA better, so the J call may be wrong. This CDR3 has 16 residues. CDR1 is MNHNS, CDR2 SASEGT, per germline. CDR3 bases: TGTGCCAGCAGTGAACATTTGGGGGCCCGGGCCTACGAGCAGTACTTC. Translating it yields CASSEHLGARAYEQYF.

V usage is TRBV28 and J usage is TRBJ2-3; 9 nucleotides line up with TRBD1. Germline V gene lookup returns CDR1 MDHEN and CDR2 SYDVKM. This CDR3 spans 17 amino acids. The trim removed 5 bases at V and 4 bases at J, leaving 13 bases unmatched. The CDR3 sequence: CASSPLSWDRDSDTQYF. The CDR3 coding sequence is TGTGCCAGCAGTCCCCTCTCGTGGGACAGGGACTCAGATACGCAGTATTTT. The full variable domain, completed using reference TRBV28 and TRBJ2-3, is DVKVTQSSRYLVKRTGEKVFLECVQDMDHENMFWYRQDPGLGLRLIYFSYDVKMKEKGDIPEGYSVSREKKERFSLILESASTNQTSMYLCASSPLSWDRDSDTQYFGPGTRLTVL.

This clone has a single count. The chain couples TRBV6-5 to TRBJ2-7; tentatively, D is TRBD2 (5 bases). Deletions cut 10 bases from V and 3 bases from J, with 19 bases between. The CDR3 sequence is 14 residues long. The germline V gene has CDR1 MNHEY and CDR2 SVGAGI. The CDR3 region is CATRTSYDYYEQYF. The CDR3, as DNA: TGTGCCACGCGGACCTCATATGACTACTACGAGCAGTACTTC.

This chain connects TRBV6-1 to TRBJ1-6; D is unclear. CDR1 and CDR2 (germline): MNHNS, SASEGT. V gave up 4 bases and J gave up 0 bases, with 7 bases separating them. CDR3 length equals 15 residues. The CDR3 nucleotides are TGTGCCAGCAGTGGTAGGAGCTCCTATAATTCACCCCTCCACTTT. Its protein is CASSGRSSYNSPLHF.

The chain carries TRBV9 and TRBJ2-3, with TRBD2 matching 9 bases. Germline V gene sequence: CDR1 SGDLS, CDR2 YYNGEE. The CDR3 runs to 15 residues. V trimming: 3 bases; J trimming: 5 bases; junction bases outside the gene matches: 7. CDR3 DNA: TGTGCCAGCAGCGCGAGCGGGGGGCTAGAAGATACGCAGTATTTT. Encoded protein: CASSASGGLEDTQYF. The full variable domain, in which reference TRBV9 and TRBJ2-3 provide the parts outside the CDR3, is DSGVTQTPKHLITATGQRVTLRCSPRSGDLSVYWYQQSLDQGLQFLIQYYNGEERAKGNILERFSAQQFPDLHSELNLSSLELGDSALYFCASSASGGLEDTQYFGPGTRLTVL.

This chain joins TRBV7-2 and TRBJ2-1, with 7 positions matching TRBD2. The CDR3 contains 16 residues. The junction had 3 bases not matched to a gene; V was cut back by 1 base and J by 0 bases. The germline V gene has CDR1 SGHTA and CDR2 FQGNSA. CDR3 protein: CASSLGGGFSYNEQFF. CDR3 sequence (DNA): TGTGCCAGCAGCTTAGGCGGGGGATTCTCCTACAATGAGCAGTTCTTC.

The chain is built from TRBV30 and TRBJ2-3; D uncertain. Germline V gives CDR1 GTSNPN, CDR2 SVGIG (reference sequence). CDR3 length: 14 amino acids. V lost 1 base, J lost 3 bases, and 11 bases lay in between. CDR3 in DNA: TGTGCCTGGAGTGGGGCGAGTAGAACAGATACGCAGTATTTT. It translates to CAWSGASRTDTQYF.

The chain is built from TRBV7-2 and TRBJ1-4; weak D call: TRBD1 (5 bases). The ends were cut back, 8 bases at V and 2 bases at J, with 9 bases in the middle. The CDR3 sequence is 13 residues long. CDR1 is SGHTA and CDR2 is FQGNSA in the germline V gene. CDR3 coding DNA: TGTGCCAGCGCAGGGTCCACTAATGAAAAACTGTTTTTT. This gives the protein CASAGSTNEKLFF.

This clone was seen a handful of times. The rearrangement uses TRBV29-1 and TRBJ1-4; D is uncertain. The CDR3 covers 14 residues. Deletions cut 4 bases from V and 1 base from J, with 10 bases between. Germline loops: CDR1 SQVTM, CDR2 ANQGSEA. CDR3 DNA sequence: TGCAGCGTTGGGAGAGACGGAACTAATGAAAAACTGTTTTTT. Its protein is CSVGRDGTNEKLFF.

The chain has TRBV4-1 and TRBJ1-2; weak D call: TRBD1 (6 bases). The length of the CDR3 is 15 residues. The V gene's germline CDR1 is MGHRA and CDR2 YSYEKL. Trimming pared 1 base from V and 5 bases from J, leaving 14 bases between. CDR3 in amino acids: CASSQVGSQGYGYTF. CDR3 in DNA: TGCGCCAGCAGCCAAGTGGGCTCCCAGGGGTATGGCTACACCTTC.

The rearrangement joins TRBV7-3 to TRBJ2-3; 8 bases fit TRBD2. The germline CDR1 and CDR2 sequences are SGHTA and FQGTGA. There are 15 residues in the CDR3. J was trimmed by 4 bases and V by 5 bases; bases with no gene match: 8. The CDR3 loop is CASSPFRGGADTQYF. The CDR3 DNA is TGTGCCAGCAGCCCGTTCCGGGGGGGAGCAGATACGCAGTATTTT.

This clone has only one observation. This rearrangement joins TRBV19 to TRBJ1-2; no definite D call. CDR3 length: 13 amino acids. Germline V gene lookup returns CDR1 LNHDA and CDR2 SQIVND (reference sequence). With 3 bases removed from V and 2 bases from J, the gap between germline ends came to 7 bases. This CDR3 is CASSIDWNYGYTF. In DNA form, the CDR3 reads TGTGCCAGTAGTATCGACTGGAACTATGGCTACACCTTC.

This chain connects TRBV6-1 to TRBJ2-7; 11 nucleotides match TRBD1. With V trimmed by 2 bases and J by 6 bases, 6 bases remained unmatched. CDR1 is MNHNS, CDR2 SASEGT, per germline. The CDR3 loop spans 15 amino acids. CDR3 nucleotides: TGTGCCAGCAGTGAAAGAGGACAGGGGGCGAGCGAGCAGTACTTC. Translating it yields CASSERGQGASEQYF.